This T cell receptor beta chain stems from a study of graft-versus-host responses after intestinal transplantation. Overall study findings and caveats: GvH clone levels peaked in circulation, and this peak was associated with early post-transplant HvG declines. Subjects displaying graft-donor T cell macrochimerism possessed elevated graft-versus-host to host-versus-graft clonal ratios inside allografts.

This clone came up a few times. What it binds is unknown. Trimming left V 2 bases short and J 1 base short, with 9 bases between. The CDR3 totals 15 residues. The germline V gene has CDR1 SGDLS and CDR2 YYNGEE. Measured with immunoSEQ multiplex PCR; TCRdb has only the in-frame clones, and not every one. In the table there are under 150,000 clones, more than 90% of which are singletons. The sample consisted of unstimulated CD4+ T cells sorted from spleen or lymph node cells, taken before intestinal transplant. The sequence came from a human donor who received an intestinal transplant. V usage is TRBV9 and J usage is TRBJ2-2; TRBD1 might be the D (6 bases). The CDR3 DNA reads TGTGCCAGCAGCGTTCAGGGGCTGAACACCGGGGAGCTGTTTTTT. This translates into CASSVQGLNTGELFF. Together with reference TRBV9 and TRBJ2-2, the CDR3 gives the full variable domain: DSGVTQTPKHLITATGQRVTLRCSPRSGDLSVYWYQQSLDQGLQFLIQYYNGEERAKGNILERFSAQQFPDLHSELNLSSLELGDSALYFCASSVQGLNTGELFFGEGSRLTVL.